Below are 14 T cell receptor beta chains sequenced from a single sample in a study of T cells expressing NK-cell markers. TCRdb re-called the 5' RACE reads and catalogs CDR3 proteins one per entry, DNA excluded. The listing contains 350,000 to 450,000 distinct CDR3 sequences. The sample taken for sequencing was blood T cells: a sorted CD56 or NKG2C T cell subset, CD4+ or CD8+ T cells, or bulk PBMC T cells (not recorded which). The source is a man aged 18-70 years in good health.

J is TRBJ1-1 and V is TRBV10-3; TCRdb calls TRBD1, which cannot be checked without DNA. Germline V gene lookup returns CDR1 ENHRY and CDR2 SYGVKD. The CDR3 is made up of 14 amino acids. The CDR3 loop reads CAINLRDGKIEAFF.

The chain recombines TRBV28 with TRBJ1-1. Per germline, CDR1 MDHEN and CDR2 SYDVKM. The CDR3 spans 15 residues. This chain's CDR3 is CASSFWQPMNTEAFF.

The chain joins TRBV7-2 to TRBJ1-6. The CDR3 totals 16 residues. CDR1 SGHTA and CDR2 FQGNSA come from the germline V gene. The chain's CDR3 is CASSAEYGSPNSPLHF.

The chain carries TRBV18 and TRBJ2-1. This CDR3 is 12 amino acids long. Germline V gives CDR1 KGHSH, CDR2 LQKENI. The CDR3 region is CASSPPSGEQFF.

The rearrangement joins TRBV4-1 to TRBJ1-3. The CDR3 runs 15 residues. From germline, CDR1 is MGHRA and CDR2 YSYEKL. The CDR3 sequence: CASSQREGSGNTIYF.

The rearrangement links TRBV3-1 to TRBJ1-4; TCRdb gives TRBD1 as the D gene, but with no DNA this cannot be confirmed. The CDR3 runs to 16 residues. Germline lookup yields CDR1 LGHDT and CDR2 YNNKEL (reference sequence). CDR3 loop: CASSQRQGDSNEKLFF.

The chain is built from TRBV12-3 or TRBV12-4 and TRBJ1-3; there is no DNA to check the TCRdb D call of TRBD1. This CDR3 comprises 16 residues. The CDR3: CASRTAGKGAGNTIYF.

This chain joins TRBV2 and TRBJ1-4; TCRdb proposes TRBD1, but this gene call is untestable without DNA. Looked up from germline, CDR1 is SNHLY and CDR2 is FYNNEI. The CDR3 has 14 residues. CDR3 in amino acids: CASHGVPSREKLFF.

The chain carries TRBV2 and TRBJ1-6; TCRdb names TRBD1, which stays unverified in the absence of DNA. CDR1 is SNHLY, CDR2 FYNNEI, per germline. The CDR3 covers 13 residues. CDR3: CASKTGHGSPLHF.

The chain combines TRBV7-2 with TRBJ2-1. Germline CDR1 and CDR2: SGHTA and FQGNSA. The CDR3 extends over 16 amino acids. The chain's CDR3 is CASSLVSSGLYNEQFF.

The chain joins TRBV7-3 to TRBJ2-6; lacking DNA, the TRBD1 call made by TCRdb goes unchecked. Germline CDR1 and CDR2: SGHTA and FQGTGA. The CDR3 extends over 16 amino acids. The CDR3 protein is CASSLGGGSGANVLTF.

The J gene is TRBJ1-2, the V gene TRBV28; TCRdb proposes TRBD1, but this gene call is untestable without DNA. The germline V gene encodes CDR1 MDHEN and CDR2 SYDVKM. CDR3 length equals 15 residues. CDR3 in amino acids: CASSFTWTAPYGYTF.

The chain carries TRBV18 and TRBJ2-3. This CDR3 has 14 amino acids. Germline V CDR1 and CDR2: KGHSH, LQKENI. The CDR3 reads CASSPIEGTDTQYF.

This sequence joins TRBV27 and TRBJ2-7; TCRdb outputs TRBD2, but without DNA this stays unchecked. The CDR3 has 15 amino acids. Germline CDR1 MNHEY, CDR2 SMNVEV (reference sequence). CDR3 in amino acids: CASSPRLAGPYEQYF.